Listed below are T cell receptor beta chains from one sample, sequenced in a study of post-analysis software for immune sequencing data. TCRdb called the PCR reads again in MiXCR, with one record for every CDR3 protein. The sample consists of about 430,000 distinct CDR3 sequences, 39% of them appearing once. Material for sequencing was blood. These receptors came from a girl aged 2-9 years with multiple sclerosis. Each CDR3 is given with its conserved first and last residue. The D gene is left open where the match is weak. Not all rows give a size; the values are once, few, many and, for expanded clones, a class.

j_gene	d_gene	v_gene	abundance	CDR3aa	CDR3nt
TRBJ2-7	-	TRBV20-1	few	CSAYDRSHEQYF	TGCAGTGCTTACGACCGCTCCCACGAGCAGTACTTC
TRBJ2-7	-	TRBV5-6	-	CASSLAAVGEQYF	TGTGCCAGCAGCTTGGCCGCGGTGGGCGAGCAGTACTTC
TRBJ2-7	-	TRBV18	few	CASSSFGSPGDEQYF	TGTGCCAGCTCGTCATTCGGATCCCCCGGAGACGAGCAGTACTTC
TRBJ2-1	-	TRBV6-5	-	CAGSYSGEEQFF	TGTGCCGGCAGTTACTCAGGAGAAGAGCAGTTCTTC
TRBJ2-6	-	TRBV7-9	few	CASRGAASGANVLTF	TGTGCCAGCAGGGGGGCGGCCTCTGGGGCCAACGTCCTGACTTTC
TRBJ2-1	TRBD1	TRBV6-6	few	CASMARGLENEQFF	TGTGCCAGCATGGCCAGGGGGTTAGAGAATGAGCAGTTCTTC
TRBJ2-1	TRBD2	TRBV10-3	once	CAISDVREGPNEQFF	TGTGCCATCAGCGACGTGAGGGAGGGCCCAAATGAGCAGTTCTTC
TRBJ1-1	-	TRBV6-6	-	CASSRDSLTEAFF	TGTGCCAGCAGTCGAGACTCCCTCACTGAAGCTTTCTTT
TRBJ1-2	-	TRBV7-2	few	CASSLSREGYTF	TGTGCCAGCAGCTTAAGCAGGGAGGGCTACACCTTC
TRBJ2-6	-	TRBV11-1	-	CASSLGPPGWGANVLTF	TGTGCCAGCAGCTTAGGGCCCCCCGGGTGGGGGGCCAACGTCCTGACTTTC
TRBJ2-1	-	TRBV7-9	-	CASSPTGFSYNEQFF	TGTGCCAGCAGCCCCACGGGTTTCTCCTACAATGAGCAGTTCTTC
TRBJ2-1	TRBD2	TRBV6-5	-	CACSYWTGGLASNEQFF	TGTGCCTGCAGTTACTGGACCGGGGGACTAGCTTCCAATGAGCAGTTCTTC
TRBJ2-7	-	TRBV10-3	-	CAIRPALRQPEQYF	TGTGCCATCCGTCCGGCCTTAAGACAACCCGAGCAGTACTTC
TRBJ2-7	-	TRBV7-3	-	CASSPRPSSYNEQYF	TGTGCCAGCAGCCCGAGACCCAGCTCCTACAATGAGCAGTACTTC
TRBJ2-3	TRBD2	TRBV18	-	CASSRSGGAIDTQYF	TGTGCCAGCTCACGGAGCGGGGGGGCGATAGATACGCAGTATTTT
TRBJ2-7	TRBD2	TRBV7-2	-	CASSTQLSGRANEQYF	TGTGCCAGCAGCACCCAACTTAGCGGGAGGGCGAACGAGCAGTACTTC
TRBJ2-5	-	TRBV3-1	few	CASRVRGETQYF	TGTGCCAGTCGTGTCAGGGGAGAGACCCAGTACTTC
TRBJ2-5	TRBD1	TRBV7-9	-	CASSYHRGPQETQYF	TGTGCCAGCAGCTACCACAGGGGACCCCAAGAGACCCAGTACTTC
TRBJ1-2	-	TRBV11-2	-	CASSLDQYGYTF	TGTGCCAGCAGCTTAGATCAGTATGGCTACACCTTC
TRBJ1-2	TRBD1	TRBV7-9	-	CASSPDRDNGYTF	TGTGCCAGCAGCCCGGACAGGGACAATGGCTACACCTTC
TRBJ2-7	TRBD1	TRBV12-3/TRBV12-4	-	CASSSDRGGEQYF	TGTGCCAGCAGTTCGGACAGGGGGGGCGAGCAGTACTTC
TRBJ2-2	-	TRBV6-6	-	CASSYTNTGELFF	TGTGCCAGCAGTTACACGAACACCGGGGAGCTGTTTTTT
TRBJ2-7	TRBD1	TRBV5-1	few	CASSRRTGEGDEQYF	TGCGCCAGCAGCCGTAGGACAGGGGAGGGAGACGAGCAGTACTTC
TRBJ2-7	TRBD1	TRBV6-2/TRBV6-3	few	CASSYRGQGINEQYF	TGTGCCAGCAGTTATCGAGGACAGGGGATCAACGAGCAGTACTTC
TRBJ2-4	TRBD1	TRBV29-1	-	CSVEVPGQGVYIQYF	TGCAGCGTTGAAGTTCCGGGACAGGGGGTGTACATTCAGTACTTC
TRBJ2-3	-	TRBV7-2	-	CASSTQVGPRDTQYF	TGTGCCAGCAGCACCCAGGTCGGACCACGAGATACGCAGTATTTT
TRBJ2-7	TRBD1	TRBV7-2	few	CASSLEIFGDRGYEQYF	TGTGCCAGCAGCTTAGAAATATTTGGGGACAGGGGCTACGAGCAGTACTTC
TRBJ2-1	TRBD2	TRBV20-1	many	CSAGAGGSSYNEQFF	TGCAGTGCTGGAGCGGGAGGGAGCTCCTACAATGAGCAGTTCTTC
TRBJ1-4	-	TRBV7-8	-	CASSLNNEKLFF	TGTGCCAGCAGCCTAAACAATGAAAAACTGTTTTTT
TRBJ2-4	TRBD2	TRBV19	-	CASSESAGGLAKNIQYF	TGTGCCAGTAGTGAATCAGCGGGGGGTCTAGCCAAAAACATTCAGTACTTC
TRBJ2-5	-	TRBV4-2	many	CASSQVEGVRETQYF	TGTGCCAGCAGCCAAGTAGAAGGGGTCAGAGAGACCCAGTACTTC
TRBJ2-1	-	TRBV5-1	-	CASNWGVLRDEQFF	TGCGCCAGCAACTGGGGCGTCCTCAGGGATGAGCAGTTCTTC
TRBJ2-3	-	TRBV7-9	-	CASSSRRVSSTDTQYF	TGTGCCAGCAGCTCTAGGCGTGTATCTAGCACAGATACGCAGTATTTT
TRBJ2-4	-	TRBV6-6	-	CASSSMGSGTRSIQYF	TGTGCCAGCAGTTCGATGGGAAGCGGCACGAGGAGCATTCAGTACTTC
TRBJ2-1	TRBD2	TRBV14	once	CAFKTGGYNEQFF	TGTGCCTTCAAGACGGGAGGGTACAATGAGCAGTTCTTC
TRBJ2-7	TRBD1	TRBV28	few	CASSSPGQGAHEQYF	TGTGCCAGCAGTTCGCCGGGACAGGGAGCCCACGAGCAGTACTTC
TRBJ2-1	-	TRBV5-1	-	CASMWRSDNEQFF	TGCGCCAGCATGTGGCGGAGTGACAATGAGCAGTTCTTC
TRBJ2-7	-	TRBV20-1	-	CSAEGIGSYEQYF	TGCAGTGCCGAGGGAATCGGTTCCTACGAGCAGTACTTC
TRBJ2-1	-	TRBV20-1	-	CSARPPPLRNEQFF	TGCAGTGCTAGACCCCCCCCACTACGTAATGAGCAGTTCTTC
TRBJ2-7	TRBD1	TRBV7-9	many	CASSPRDRAYEQYF	TGTGCCAGCAGCCCCCGGGACAGGGCCTACGAGCAGTACTTC
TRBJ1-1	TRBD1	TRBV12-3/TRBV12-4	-	CASTITGGPGTEAFF	TGTGCCAGCACCATCACAGGGGGACCGGGCACTGAAGCTTTCTTT
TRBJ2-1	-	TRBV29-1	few	CSGRGLLVGGQFF	TGCAGCGGTCGGGGCCTACTTGTGGGCGGGCAGTTCTTC
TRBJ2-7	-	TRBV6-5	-	CASSYSGNSYEQYF	TGTGCCAGCAGTTACTCCGGGAACTCCTACGAGCAGTACTTC
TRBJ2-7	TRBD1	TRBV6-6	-	CASSYDQGQGRDEQYF	TGTGCCAGCAGTTACGATCAAGGACAGGGTCGAGACGAGCAGTACTTC
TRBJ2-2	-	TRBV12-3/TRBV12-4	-	CVSSLRRDIGELFF	TGTGTCAGCAGTTTACGACGGGACATCGGGGAGCTGTTTTTT
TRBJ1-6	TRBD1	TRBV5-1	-	CASSLGTGDYSPLHF	TGCGCCAGCAGCTTAGGGACAGGGGATTATTCACCCCTCCACTTT
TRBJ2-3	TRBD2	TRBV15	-	CATSRDRTSGTTDTQYF	TGTGCCACCAGCAGAGATAGGACTAGCGGAACCACAGATACGCAGTATTTT